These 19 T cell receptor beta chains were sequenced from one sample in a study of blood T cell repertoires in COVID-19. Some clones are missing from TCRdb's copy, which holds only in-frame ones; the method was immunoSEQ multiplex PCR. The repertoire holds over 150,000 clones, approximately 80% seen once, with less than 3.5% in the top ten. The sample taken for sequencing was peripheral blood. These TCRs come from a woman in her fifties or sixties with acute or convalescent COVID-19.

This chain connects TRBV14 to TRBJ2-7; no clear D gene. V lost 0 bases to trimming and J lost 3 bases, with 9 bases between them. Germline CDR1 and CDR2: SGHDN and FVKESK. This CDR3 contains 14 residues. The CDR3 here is CASSQEVRHYEQYF. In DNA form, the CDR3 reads TGTGCCAGCAGCCAAGAAGTCAGGCACTACGAGCAGTACTTC.

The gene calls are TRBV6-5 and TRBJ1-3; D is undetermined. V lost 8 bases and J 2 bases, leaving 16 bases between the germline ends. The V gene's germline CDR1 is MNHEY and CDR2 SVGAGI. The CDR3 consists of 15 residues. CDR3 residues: CASRVGRTPGNTIYF. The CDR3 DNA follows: TGTGCCAGCCGGGTCGGCCGGACTCCTGGAAACACCATATATTTT.

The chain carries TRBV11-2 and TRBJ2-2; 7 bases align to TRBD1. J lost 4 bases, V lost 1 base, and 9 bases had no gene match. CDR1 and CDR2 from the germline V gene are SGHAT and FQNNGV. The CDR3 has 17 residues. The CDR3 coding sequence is TGTGCCAGCAGCTTAGCCCAGGGACAGACATTCACCGGGGAGCTGTTTTTT. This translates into CASSLAQGQTFTGELFF.

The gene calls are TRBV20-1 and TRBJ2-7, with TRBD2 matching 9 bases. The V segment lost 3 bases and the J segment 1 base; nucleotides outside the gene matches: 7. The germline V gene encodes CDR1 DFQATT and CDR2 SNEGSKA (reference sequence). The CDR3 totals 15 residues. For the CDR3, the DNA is TGCAGTGCTAGTGTGGGGACTAGCCCTTCCTACGAGCAGTACTTC. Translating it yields CSASVGTSPSYEQYF.

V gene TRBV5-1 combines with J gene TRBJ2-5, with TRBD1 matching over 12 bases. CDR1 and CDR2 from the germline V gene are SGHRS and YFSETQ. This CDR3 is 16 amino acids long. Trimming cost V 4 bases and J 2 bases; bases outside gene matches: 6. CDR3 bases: TGCGCCAGCAGCGCGGGGACAGGGGGCGGGCAAGAGACCCAGTACTTC. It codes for CASSAGTGGGQETQYF.

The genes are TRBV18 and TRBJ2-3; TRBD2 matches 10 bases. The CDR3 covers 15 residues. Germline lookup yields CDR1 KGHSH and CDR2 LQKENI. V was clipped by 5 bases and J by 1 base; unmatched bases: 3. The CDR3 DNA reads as TGTGCCAGCTCAGCTCTAGCGGGGGGCACAGATACGCAGTATTTT. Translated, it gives CASSALAGGTDTQYF.

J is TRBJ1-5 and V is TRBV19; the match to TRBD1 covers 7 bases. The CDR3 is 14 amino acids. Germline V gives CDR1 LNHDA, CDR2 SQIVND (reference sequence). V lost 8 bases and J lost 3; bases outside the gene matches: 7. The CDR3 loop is CASRHGQDNQPQHF. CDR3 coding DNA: TGTGCCAGTCGCCATGGACAGGACAATCAGCCCCAGCATTTT. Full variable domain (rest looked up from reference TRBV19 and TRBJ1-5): DGGITQSPKYLFRKEGQNVTLSCEQNLNHDAMYWYRQDPGQGLRLIYYSQIVNDFQKGDIAEGYSVSREKKESFPLTVTSAQKNPTAFYLCASRHGQDNQPQHFGDGTRLSIL.

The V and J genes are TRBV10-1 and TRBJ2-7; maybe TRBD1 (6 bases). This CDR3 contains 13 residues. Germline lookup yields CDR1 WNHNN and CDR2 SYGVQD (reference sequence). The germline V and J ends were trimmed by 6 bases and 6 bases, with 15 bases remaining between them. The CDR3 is CASRGQGSGEQYF. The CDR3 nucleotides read TGCGCCAGCAGGGGGCAGGGGTCCGGCGAGCAGTACTTC.

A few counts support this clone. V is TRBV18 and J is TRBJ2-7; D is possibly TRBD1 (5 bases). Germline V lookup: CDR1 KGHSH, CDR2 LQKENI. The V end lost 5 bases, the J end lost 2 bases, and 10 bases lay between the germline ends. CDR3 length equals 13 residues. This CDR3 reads CASSSDNAYEQYF. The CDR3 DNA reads TGTGCCAGCTCATCGGACAATGCCTACGAGCAGTACTTC.

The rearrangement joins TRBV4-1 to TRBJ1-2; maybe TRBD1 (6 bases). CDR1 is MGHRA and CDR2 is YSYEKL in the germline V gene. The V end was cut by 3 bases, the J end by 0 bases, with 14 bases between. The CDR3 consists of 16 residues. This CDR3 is CASSQPGQNSNYGYTF. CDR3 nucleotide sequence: TGCGCCAGCAGCCAGCCTGGACAGAATTCTAACTATGGCTACACCTTC.

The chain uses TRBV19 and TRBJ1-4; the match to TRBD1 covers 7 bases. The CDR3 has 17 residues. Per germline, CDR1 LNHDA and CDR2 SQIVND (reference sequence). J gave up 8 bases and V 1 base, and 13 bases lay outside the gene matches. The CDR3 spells CASSIGRRQGAGEKLFF. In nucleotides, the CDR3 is TGTGCCAGTAGTATAGGCCGCCGACAGGGCGCGGGAGAAAAACTGTTTTTT.

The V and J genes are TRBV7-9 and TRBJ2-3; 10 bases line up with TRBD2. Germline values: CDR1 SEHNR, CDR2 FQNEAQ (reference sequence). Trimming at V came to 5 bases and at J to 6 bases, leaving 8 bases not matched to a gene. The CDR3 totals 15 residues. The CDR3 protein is CASSLGNSGGDTQYF. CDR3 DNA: TGTGCCAGCAGCCTAGGAAATAGCGGGGGGGATACGCAGTATTTT.

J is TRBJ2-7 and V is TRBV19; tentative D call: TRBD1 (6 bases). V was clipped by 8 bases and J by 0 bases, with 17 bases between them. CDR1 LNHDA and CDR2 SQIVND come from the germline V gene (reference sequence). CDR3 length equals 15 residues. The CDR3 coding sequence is TGTGCCAGTGCAACAGGGACCTCGTTCTCCTACGAGCAGTACTTC. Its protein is CASATGTSFSYEQYF.

CDR3 protein: CASRRTFVRAAGELFF. The CDR3 nucleotides are TGTGCCAGCAGAAGAACATTTGTGCGGGCTGCCGGGGAGCTGTTTTTT. The chain couples TRBV11-2 to TRBJ2-2; possibly TRBD2 for D (5 bases). The CDR3 contains 16 residues. CDR1 and CDR2 from the germline V gene are SGHAT and FQNNGV. The germline V and J ends were trimmed by 6 bases and 6 bases, with 20 bases remaining between them.

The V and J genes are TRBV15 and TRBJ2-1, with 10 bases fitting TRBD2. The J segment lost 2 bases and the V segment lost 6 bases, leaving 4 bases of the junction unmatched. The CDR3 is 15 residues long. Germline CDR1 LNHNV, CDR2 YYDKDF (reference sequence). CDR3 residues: CATRIAGGAYNEQFF. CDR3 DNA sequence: TGTGCCACCAGAATAGCGGGGGGCGCCTACAATGAGCAGTTCTTC.

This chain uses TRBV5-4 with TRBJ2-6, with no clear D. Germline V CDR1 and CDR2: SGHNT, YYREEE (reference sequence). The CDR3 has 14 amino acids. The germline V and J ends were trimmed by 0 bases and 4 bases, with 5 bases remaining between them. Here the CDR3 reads CASSLDVGANVLTF. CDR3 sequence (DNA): TGTGCCAGCAGCTTGGATGTAGGGGCCAACGTCCTGACTTTC.

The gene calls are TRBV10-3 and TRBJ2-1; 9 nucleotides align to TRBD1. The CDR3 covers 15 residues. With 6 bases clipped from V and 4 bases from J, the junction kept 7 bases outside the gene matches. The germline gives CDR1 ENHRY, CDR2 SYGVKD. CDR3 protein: CAISTGTGSYNEQFF. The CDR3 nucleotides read TGTGCCATCAGCACCGGGACAGGGTCGTACAATGAGCAGTTCTTC.

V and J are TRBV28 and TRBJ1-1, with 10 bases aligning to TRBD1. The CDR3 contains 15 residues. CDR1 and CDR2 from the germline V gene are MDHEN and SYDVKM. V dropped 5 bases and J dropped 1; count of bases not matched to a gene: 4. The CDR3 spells CASSPGDRGNTEAFF. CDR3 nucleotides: TGTGCCAGCAGTCCAGGGGACAGGGGGAACACTGAAGCTTTCTTT.

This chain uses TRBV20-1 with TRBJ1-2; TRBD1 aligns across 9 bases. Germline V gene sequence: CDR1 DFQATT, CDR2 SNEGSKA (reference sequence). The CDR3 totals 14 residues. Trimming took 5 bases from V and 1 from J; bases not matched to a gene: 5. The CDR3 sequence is CSAGGQGYNYGYTF. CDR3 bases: TGCAGTGCTGGTGGACAGGGGTATAACTATGGCTACACCTTC.